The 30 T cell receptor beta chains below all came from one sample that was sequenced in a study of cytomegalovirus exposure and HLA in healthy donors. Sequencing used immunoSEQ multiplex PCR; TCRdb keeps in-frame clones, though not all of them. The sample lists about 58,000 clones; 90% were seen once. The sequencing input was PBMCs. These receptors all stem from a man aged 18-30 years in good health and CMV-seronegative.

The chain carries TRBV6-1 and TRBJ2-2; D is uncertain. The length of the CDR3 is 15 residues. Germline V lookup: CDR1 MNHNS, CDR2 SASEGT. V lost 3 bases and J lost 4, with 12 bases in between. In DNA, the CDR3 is TGTGCCAGCAGTGACACAGACCCAGGCACCGGGGAGCTGTTTTTT. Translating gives CASSDTDPGTGELFF.

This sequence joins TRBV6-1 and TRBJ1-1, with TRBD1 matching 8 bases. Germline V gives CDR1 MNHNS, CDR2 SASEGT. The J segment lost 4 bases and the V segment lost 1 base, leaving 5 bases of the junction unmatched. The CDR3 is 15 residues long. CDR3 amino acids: CASSEEAGGSTEAFF. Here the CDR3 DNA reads TGTGCCAGCAGTGAAGAAGCAGGGGGCAGCACTGAAGCTTTCTTT.

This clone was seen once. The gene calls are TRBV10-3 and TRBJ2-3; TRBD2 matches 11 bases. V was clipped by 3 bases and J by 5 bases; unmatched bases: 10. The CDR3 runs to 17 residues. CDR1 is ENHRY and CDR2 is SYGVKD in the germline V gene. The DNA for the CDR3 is TGTGCCATCAGTGATATTGCGGGACTAGCGGATATAGATACGCAGTATTTT. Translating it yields CAISDIAGLADIDTQYF.

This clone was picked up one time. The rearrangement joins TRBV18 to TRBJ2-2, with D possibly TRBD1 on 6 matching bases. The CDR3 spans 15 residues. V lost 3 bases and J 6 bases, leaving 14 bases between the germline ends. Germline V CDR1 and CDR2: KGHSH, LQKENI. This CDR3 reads CASSPTIQGPGELFF. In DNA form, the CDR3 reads TGTGCCAGCTCACCGACGATACAGGGACCCGGGGAGCTGTTTTTT.

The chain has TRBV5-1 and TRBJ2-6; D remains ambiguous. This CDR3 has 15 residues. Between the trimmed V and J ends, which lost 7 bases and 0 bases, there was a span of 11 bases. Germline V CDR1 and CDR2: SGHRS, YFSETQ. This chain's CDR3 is CASDSPVSGANVLTF. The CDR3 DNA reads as TGCGCCAGCGACTCACCGGTCTCTGGGGCCAACGTCCTGACTTTC. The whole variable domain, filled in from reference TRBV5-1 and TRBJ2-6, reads KAGVTQTPRYLIKTRGQQVTLSCSPISGHRSVSWYQQTPGQGLQFLFEYFSETQRNKGNFPGRFSGRQFSNSRSEMNVSTLELGDSALYLCASDSPVSGANVLTFGAGSRLTVL.

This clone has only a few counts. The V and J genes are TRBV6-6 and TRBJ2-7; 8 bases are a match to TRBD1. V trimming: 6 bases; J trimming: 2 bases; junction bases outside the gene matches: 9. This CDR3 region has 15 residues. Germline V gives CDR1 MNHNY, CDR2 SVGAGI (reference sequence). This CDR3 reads CASRDRTGPPYEQYF. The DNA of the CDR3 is TGTGCCAGCAGGGATCGGACAGGGCCCCCCTACGAGCAGTACTTC.

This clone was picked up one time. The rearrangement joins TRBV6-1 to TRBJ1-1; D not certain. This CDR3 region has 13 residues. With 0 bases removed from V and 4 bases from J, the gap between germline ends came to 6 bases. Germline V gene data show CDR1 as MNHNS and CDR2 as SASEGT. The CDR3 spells CASSEAAPTEAFF. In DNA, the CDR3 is TGTGCCAGCAGTGAAGCAGCTCCCACTGAAGCTTTCTTT.

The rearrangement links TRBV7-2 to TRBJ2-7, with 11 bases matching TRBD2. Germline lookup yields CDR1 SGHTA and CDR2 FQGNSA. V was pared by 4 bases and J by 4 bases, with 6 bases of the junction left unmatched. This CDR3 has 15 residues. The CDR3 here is CASSSRTSGRYEQYF. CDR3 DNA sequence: TGTGCCAGCAGCTCTCGGACTAGCGGGCGGTACGAGCAGTACTTC.

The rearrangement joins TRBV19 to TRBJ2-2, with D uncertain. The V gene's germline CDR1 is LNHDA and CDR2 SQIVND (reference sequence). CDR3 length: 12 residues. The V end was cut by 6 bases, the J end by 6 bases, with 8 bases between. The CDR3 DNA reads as TGTGCCAGTAGCTATGGGCCCGGGGAGCTGTTTTTT. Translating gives CASSYGPGELFF.

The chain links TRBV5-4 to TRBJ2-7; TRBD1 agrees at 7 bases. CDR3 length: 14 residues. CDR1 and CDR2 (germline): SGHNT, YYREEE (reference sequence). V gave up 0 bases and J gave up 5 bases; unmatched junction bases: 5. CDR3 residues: CASSLAGTVNEQYF. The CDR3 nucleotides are TGTGCCAGCAGCTTGGCCGGGACAGTCAACGAGCAGTACTTC.

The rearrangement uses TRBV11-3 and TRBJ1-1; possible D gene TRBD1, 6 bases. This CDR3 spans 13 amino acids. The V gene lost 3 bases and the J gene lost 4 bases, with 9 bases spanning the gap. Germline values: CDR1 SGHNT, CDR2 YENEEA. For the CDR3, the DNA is TGTGCCAGCAGCTTTGAACAGGGCACTGAAGCTTTCTTT. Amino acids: CASSFEQGTEAFF.

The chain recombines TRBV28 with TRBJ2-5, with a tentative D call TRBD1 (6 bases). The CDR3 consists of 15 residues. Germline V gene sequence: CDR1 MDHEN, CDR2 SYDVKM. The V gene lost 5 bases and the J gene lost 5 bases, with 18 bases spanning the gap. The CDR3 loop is CASSLRDTARETQYF. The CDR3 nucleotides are TGTGCCAGCAGTCTTCGGGACACAGCGCGCGAGACCCAGTACTTC.

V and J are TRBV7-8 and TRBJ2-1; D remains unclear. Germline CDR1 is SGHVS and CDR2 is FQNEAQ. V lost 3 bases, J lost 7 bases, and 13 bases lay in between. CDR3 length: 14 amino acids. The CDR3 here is CASSLSGLENEQFF. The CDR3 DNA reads TGTGCCAGCAGCTTGTCGGGTCTCGAGAATGAGCAGTTCTTC.

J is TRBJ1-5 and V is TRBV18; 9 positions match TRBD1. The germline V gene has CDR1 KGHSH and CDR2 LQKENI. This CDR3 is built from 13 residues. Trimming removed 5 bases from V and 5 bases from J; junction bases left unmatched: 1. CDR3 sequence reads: CASSRQGDQPQHF. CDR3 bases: TGTGCCAGCTCAAGACAGGGGGATCAGCCCCAGCATTTT.

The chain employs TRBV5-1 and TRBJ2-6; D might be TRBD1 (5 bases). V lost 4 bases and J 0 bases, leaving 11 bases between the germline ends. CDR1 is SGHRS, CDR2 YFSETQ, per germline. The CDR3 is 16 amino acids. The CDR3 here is CASSTDTTSGANVLTF. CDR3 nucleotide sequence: TGCGCCAGCAGCACGGACACCACCTCTGGGGCCAACGTCCTGACTTTC.

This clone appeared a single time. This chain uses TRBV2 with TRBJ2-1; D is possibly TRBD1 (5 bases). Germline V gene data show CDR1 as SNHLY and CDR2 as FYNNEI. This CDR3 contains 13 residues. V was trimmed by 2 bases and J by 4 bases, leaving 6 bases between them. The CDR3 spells CASSEYRYNEQFF. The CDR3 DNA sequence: TGTGCCAGCAGTGAATACAGGTACAATGAGCAGTTCTTC. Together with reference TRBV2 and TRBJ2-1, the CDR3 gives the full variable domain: EPEVTQTPSHQVTQMGQEVILRCVPISNHLYFYWYRQILGQKVEFLVSFYNNEISEKSEIFDDQFSVERPDGSNFTLKIRSTKLEDSAMYFCASSEYRYNEQFFGPGTRLTVL.

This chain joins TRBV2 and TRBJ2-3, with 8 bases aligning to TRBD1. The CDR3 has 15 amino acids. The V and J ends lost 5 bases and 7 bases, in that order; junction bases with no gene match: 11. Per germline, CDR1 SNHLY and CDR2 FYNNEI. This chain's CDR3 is CASSMGQAQANTQYF. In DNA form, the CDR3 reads TGTGCCAGCAGTATGGGACAGGCCCAGGCGAATACGCAGTATTTT. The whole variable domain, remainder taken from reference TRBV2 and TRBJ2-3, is EPEVTQTPSHQVTQMGQEVILRCVPISNHLYFYWYRQILGQKVEFLVSFYNNEISEKSEIFDDQFSVERPDGSNFTLKIRSTKLEDSAMYFCASSMGQAQANTQYFGPGTRLTVL.

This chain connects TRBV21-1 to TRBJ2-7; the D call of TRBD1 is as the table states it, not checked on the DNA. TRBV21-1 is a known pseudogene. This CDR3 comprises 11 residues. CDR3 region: CASSKWHEQYF. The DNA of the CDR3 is TGTGCCAGCAGCAAATGGCACGAGCAGTACTTC.

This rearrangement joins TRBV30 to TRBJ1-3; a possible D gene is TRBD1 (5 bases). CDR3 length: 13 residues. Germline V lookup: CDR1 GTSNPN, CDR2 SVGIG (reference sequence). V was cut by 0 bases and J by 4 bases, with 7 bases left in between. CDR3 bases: TGTGCCTGGAGTGTACCAGGGGGAAACACCATATATTTT. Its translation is CAWSVPGGNTIYF.

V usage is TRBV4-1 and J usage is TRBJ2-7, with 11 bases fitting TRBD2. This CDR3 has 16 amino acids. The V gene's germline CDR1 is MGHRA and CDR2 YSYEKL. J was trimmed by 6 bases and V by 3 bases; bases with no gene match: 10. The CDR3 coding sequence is TGCGCCAGCAGCCATCCCCTAGCGGGAGGCCCCCCCGAGCAGTACTTC. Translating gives CASSHPLAGGPPEQYF.

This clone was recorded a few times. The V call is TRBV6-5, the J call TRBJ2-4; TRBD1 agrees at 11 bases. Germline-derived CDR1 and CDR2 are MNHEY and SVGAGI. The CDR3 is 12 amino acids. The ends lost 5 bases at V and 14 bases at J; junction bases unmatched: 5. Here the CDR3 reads CASSHGQGAEYF. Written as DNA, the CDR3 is TGTGCCAGCAGTCACGGACAGGGGGCGGAGTACTTC.

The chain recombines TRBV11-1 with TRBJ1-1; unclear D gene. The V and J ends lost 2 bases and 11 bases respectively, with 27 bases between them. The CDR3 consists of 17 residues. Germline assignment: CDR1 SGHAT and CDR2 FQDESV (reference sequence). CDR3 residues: CASSLIIGVGRNSGAFF. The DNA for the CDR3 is TGTGCCAGCAGCTTAATAATCGGGGTCGGCCGAAATTCCGGGGCTTTCTTT.

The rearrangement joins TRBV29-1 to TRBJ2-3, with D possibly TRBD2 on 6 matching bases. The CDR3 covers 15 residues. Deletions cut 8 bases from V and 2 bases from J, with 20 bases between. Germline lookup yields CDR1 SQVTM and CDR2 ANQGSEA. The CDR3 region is CSPILPGLPTDTQYF. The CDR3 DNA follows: TGCAGCCCAATCTTGCCAGGACTACCCACAGATACGCAGTATTTT.

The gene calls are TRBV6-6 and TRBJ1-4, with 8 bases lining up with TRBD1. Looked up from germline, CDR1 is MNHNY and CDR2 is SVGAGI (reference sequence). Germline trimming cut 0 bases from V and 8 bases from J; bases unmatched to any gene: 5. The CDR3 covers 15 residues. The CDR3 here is CASSYSVGTGEKLFF. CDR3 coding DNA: TGTGCCAGCAGTTACTCCGTCGGGACAGGCGAAAAACTGTTTTTT.

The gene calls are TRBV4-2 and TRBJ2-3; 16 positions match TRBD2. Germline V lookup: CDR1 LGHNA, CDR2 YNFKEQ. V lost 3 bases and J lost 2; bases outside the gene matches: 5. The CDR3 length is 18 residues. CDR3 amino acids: CASSQGLAGGSLTDTQYF. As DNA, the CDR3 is TGTGCCAGCAGCCAGGGACTAGCGGGAGGGTCACTCACAGATACGCAGTATTTT.

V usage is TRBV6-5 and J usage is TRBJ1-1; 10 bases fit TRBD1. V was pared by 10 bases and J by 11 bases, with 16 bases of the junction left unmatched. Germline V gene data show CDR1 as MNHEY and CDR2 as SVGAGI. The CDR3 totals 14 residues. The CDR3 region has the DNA TGTGCCACGCGGCCAACCGGGACAGGGGATCAGGCTTTCTTT. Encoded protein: CATRPTGTGDQAFF.

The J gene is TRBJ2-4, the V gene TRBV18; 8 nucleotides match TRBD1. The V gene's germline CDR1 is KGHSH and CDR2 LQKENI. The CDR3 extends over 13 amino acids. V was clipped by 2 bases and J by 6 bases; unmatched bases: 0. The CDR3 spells CASSPGTGNIQYF. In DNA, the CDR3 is TGTGCCAGCTCACCAGGGACAGGAAACATTCAGTACTTC. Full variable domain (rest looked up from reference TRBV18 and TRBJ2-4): NAGVMQNPRHLVRRRGQEARLRCSPMKGHSHVYWYRQLPEEGLKFMVYLQKENIIDESGMPKERFSAEFPKEGPSILRIQQVVRGDSAAYFCASSPGTGNIQYFGAGTRLSVL.

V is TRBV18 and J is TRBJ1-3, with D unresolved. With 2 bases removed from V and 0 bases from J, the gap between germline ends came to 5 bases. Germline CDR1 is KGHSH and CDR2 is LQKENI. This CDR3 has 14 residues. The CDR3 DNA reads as TGTGCCAGCTCACCATCCTCCTCTGGAAACACCATATATTTT. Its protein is CASSPSSSGNTIYF.

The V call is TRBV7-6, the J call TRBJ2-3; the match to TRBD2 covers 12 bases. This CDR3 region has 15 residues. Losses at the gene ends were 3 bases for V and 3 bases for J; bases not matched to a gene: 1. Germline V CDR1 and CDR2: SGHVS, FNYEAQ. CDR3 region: CASSFGLAGTDTQYF. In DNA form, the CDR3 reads TGTGCCAGCAGCTTCGGACTAGCGGGGACAGATACGCAGTATTTT.

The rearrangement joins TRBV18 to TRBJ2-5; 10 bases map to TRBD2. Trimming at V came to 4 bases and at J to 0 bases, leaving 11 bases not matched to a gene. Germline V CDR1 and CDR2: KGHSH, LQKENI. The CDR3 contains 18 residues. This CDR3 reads CASSRRPLAGTYQETQYF. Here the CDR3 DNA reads TGTGCCAGCTCACGGAGGCCACTAGCGGGAACGTACCAAGAGACCCAGTACTTC.